A selection of T cell receptor beta chains follows, all from one sample in a study of shared clonotypes between healthy human individuals. Using immunoSEQ multiplex PCR, the repertoire was profiled, and TCRdb retains in-frame clones only, with some absent. The sample has millions of clones, about 93% seen once. Sequences were obtained from naive CD8+ T cells from PBMCs. Receptors originate from a young man in good health. Some clones in this sample may be carry-over from other donors' samples. CDR3s include the opening cysteine and the closing phenylalanine or tryptophan. D genes are given only for firm matches. The size entry is marked missing in some rows and otherwise reads once, few, many or a size class.

TRBV28	NA	TRBJ1-1	few	CASSFSENTEAFF	TGTGCCAGCAGTTTCTCTGAGAACACTGAAGCTTTCTTT
TRBV5-1	NA	TRBJ1-5	once	CANRDISNQPQHF	TGCGCCAACCGGGACATAAGCAATCAGCCCCAGCATTTT
TRBV6-1	NA	TRBJ2-1	NA	CASSEGTLGRLGDEQFF	TGTGCCAGCAGTGAAGGGACACTAGGTCGATTAGGCGATGAGCAGTTCTTC
TRBV11-2	TRBD1	TRBJ1-1	NA	CASSLDGEIGGLTEAFF	TGTGCCAGCAGCTTAGATGGGGAGATAGGGGGCTTAACTGAAGCTTTCTTT
TRBV27	NA	TRBJ1-2	NA	CASSLAYGSIPGYTF	TGTGCCAGCAGTTTGGCCTACGGGTCCATCCCTGGCTACACCTTC
TRBV6-1	NA	TRBJ2-1	once	CASRARIPEQFF	TGTGCCAGCAGAGCTAGAATACCAGAGCAGTTCTTC
TRBV7-2	TRBD2	TRBJ2-7	NA	CASSLGVVAGREQYF	TGTGCCAGCAGCTTAGGTGTCGTAGCGGGAAGGGAGCAGTACTTC
TRBV28	NA	TRBJ1-5	NA	CASSFSPGSNQPQHF	TGTGCCAGCAGTTTCTCCCCGGGGAGCAATCAGCCCCAGCATTTT
TRBV6-5	NA	TRBJ2-1	NA	CASSYGNEQFF	TGTGCCAGCAGTTATGGAAATGAGCAGTTCTTC
TRBV28	NA	TRBJ2-7	NA	CASGTATSYEQYF	TGTGCCAGCGGGACCGCTACTTCCTACGAGCAGTACTTC
TRBV5-1	NA	TRBJ2-4	NA	CASSSPGSGDWENIQYF	TGCGCCAGCAGCTCGCCAGGGAGTGGGGATTGGGAAAACATTCAGTACTTC
TRBV29-1	TRBD2	TRBJ2-7	NA	CSARLRGEQYF	TGCAGCGCCCGATTGCGGGGGGAGCAGTACTTC
TRBV9	NA	TRBJ2-1	NA	CASSVVIRGGGEQFF	TGTGCCAGCAGCGTAGTAATTAGGGGAGGGGGTGAGCAGTTCTTC
TRBV4-3	NA	TRBJ1-2	NA	CASSQDLETIPYGYTF	TGCGCCAGCAGCCAAGATCTGGAGACTATACCCTATGGCTACACCTTC
TRBV13	TRBD1	TRBJ2-2	NA	CASAPRGKNTGELFF	TGTGCCAGCGCCCCCAGGGGGAAGAACACCGGGGAGCTGTTTTTT
TRBV28	TRBD2	TRBJ2-7	NA	CASSLTITTSGASSYEQYF	TGTGCCAGCAGTTTAACGATTACGACTAGCGGGGCTAGCTCCTACGAGCAGTACTTC
TRBV7-6	TRBD2	TRBJ2-7	NA	CASRQTSGSSYEQYF	TGTGCCAGCAGACAGACTAGCGGGAGCTCCTACGAGCAGTACTTC
TRBV9	NA	TRBJ2-7	NA	CASSVGTTGEQYF	TGTGCCAGCAGCGTAGGGACCACTGGTGAGCAGTACTTC
TRBV7-9	NA	TRBJ1-5	once	CASSLVGLNQPQHF	TGTGCCAGCAGCTTAGTTGGGCTAAATCAGCCCCAGCATTTT
TRBV7-6	NA	TRBJ2-7	NA	CASSLGVGSQQYF	TGTGCCAGCAGCTTAGGGGTGGGGAGTCAGCAGTACTTC
TRBV27	NA	TRBJ2-7	NA	CASSLGAAGNEQYF	TGTGCCAGCAGTTTGGGGGCCGCAGGGAACGAGCAGTACTTC
TRBV7-3	TRBD2	TRBJ2-3	NA	CASSLWGSAGGRTDTQYF	TGTGCCAGCAGCTTATGGGGATCAGCGGGAGGGCGCACAGATACGCAGTATTTT
TRBV9	TRBD2	TRBJ2-7	NA	CASSPYSGGYYEQYF	TGTGCCAGCAGCCCGTATAGCGGGGGCTACTACGAGCAGTACTTC
TRBV19	NA	TRBJ1-1	once	CASSVGPLEGAFF	TGTGCCAGTAGTGTAGGACCACTGGAAGGAGCTTTCTTT
TRBV7-9	NA	TRBJ1-1	few	CASRGIAEAFF	TGTGCCAGCAGGGGGATCGCTGAAGCTTTCTTT
TRBV7-9	TRBD1	TRBJ1-5	NA	CASSRTGGYQPQHF	TGTGCCAGCAGCCGGACAGGGGGCTATCAGCCCCAGCATTTT
TRBV27	NA	TRBJ2-5	NA	CASSLLTGANQETQYF	TGTGCCAGCAGTTTGCTGACAGGAGCAAACCAAGAGACCCAGTACTTC
TRBV19	NA	TRBJ2-3	NA	CASSIRQGGSTDTQYF	TGTGCCAGTAGTATTCGGCAGGGAGGTAGCACAGATACGCAGTATTTT
TRBV6-6	NA	TRBJ2-3	NA	CASSSPSETYTDTQYF	TGTGCCAGCAGTTCCCCTAGCGAGACCTACACAGATACGCAGTATTTT
TRBV9	TRBD1	TRBJ1-5	NA	CASSTGQGSNQPQHF	TGTGCCAGCAGCACAGGACAGGGGAGCAATCAGCCCCAGCATTTT
TRBV19	NA	TRBJ1-4	NA	CASKQGGEKLFF	TGTGCCAGTAAACAAGGCGGGGAAAAACTGTTTTTT
TRBV7-8	NA	TRBJ1-1	NA	CASSPSPDEAFF	TGTGCCAGCAGCCCAAGTCCGGATGAAGCTTTCTTT
TRBV27	TRBD2	TRBJ2-7	once	CASGGPGLVVHEQYF	TGTGCCAGCGGAGGACCGGGACTAGTGGTCCACGAGCAGTACTTC
TRBV14	NA	TRBJ2-3	NA	CASSQRNPDGPSTDTQYF	TGTGCCAGCAGCCAAAGGAATCCTGACGGTCCTAGCACAGATACGCAGTATTTT
TRBV30	NA	TRBJ1-3	NA	CAWSGTAGATIYF	TGTGCCTGGAGCGGGACGGCGGGGGCCACCATATATTTT
TRBV28	NA	TRBJ1-5	NA	CASERDLEGYSNQPQHF	TGTGCCAGCGAAAGGGACCTAGAGGGGTATAGCAATCAGCCCCAGCATTTT
TRBV5-8	NA	TRBJ1-1	NA	CASSPSRDMNTEAFF	TGTGCCAGCAGCCCTTCTCGGGATATGAACACTGAAGCTTTCTTT
TRBV9	NA	TRBJ2-5	NA	CASSPLYDKDGETQYF	TGTGCCAGCAGCCCTCTATATGACAAGGACGGGGAGACCCAGTACTTC
TRBV7-8	TRBD1	TRBJ2-1	NA	CASSELLRDRGHNEQFF	TGTGCCAGCAGCGAATTGCTCCGGGACAGGGGACACAATGAGCAGTTCTTC
TRBV27	NA	TRBJ1-1	NA	CASSPGLYTEAFF	TGTGCCAGCAGCCCCGGGCTTTACACTGAAGCTTTCTTT
TRBV7-9	TRBD2	TRBJ2-3	NA	CASSFSAGYTDTQYF	TGTGCCAGCAGCTTCTCAGCGGGGTACACAGATACGCAGTATTTT
TRBV11-2	NA	TRBJ1-2	NA	CASSLEIWAVNYGYTF	TGTGCCAGCAGCTTAGAGATCTGGGCCGTCAACTATGGCTACACCTTC
TRBV28	NA	TRBJ1-1	NA	CASSPRGGGGQTEAFF	TGTGCCAGCAGCCCAAGGGGGGGCGGTGGTCAAACTGAAGCTTTCTTT
TRBV27	NA	TRBJ1-2	NA	CATHWVGGAEGYTF	TGTGCCACCCATTGGGTGGGGGGGGCAGAGGGCTACACCTTC
TRBV28	NA	TRBJ2-7	NA	CASSNIFRGYEQYF	TGTGCCAGCAGTAATATCTTCAGGGGCTACGAGCAGTACTTC
TRBV7-6	NA	TRBJ1-1	NA	CASSLGSGLGHLTLNTEAFF	TGTGCCAGCAGCTTAGGGTCAGGCCTAGGTCACCTAACGTTGAACACTGAAGCTTTCTTT
TRBV12-5	NA	TRBJ2-2	once	CASGFYTGELFF	TGTGCTAGTGGTTTTTACACCGGGGAGCTGTTTTTT
TRBV27	NA	TRBJ2-7	NA	CAIGRGGEQYF	TGTGCCATTGGAAGAGGTGGCGAGCAGTACTTC